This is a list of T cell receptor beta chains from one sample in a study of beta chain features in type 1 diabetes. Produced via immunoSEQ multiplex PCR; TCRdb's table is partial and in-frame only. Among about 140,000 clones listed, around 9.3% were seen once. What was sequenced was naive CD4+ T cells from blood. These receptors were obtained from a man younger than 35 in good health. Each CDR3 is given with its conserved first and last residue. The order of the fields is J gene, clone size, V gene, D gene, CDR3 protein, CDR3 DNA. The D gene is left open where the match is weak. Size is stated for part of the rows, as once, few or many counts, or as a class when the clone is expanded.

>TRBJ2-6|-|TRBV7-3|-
CASSSQSGLDSGANVLTF
TGTGCCAGCAGCTCTCAGTCAGGGTTGGACTCTGGGGCCAACGTCCTGACTTTC
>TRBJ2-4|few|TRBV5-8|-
CASSLNLQAGFRNIQYF
TGTGCCAGCAGCTTGAATCTTCAGGCGGGGTTTCGGAACATTCAGTACTTC
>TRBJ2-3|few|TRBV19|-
CASSGDSTDTQYF
TGTGCCAGTAGTGGGGACTCCACAGATACGCAGTATTTT
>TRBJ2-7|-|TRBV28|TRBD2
CASRSSGLPYEQYF
TGTGCCAGCAGGTCTAGCGGACTGCCCTACGAGCAGTACTTC
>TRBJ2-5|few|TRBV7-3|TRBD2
CASSLVAGLSQETQYF
TGTGCCAGCAGCTTGGTAGCGGGGTTGAGTCAAGAGACCCAGTACTTC
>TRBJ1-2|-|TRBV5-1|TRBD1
CASSLDRVDGYTF
TGCGCCAGCAGCCTGGACAGGGTTGATGGCTACACCTTC
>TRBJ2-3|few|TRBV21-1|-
CASSKVFYSGHTDTQYF
TGTGCCAGCAGCAAAGTCTTCTACTCAGGGCACACAGATACGCAGTATTTT
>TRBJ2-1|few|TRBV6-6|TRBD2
CASREIAGGSYNEQFF
TGTGCCAGCAGGGAGATAGCGGGCGGCTCCTACAATGAGCAGTTCTTC
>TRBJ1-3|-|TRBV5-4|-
CASSANRNTIYF
TGTGCCAGCAGCGCAAACCGGAACACCATATATTTT
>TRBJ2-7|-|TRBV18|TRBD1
CASSQGQGMYEQYF
TGTGCCAGCTCACAGGGACAGGGGATGTACGAGCAGTACTTC
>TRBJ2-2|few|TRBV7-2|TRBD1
CASSPPGQGTTGELFF
TGTGCCAGCAGCCCGCCGGGACAGGGTACTACCGGGGAGCTGTTTTTT
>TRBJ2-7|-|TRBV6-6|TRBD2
CASRKLAGAYEQYF
TGTGCCAGCAGAAAACTAGCGGGGGCTTACGAGCAGTACTTC
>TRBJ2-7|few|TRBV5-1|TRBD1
CASSSGQGSHEQYF
TGCGCCAGCAGCTCGGGACAGGGCTCCCACGAGCAGTACTTC
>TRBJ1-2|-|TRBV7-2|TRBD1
CASSKPTGMRGYTF
TGTGCCAGCAGCAAGCCGACAGGGATGAGAGGCTACACCTTC
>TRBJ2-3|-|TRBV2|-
CASSESVTLTTDTQYF
TGTGCCAGCAGTGAATCCGTCACGCTAACCACAGATACGCAGTATTTT
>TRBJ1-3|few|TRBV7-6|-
CASSPREGNSGNTIYF
TGTGCCAGCAGCCCAAGGGAGGGAAACTCTGGAAACACCATATATTTT
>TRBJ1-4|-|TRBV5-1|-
CASSLTGPATNEKLFF
TGCGCCAGCAGCTTGACAGGGCCTGCAACTAATGAAAAACTGTTTTTT
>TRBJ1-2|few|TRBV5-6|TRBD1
CASSLRDRGYGYTF
TGTGCCAGCAGCTTGCGGGACAGGGGATATGGCTACACCTTC
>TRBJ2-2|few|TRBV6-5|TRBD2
CASSYGLANTGELFF
TGTGCCAGCAGTTACGGACTAGCGAACACCGGGGAGCTGTTTTTT
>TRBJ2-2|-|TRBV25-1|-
CASSDRPNTGELFF
TGTGCCAGCAGTGACAGGCCGAACACCGGGGAGCTGTTTTTT
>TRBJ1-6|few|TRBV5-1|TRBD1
CASSLGQGDSPLHF
TGCGCCAGCAGCTTGGGACAGGGAGATTCACCCCTCCACTTT
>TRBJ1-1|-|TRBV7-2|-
CASSPRATGDTEAFF
TGTGCCAGCAGCCCCCGGGCCACAGGAGACACTGAAGCTTTCTTT
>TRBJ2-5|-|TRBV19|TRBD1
CASTRMGRGQGRGETQYF
TGTGCCAGTACCCGAATGGGAAGGGGACAGGGAAGGGGAGAGACCCAGTACTTC
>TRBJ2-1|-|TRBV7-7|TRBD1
CASSKGQGASEQFF
TGTGCCAGCAGCAAGGGACAGGGGGCCAGTGAGCAGTTCTTC
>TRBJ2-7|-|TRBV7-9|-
CASSSWGDEQYF
TGTGCCAGCAGCTCATGGGGGGACGAGCAGTACTTC
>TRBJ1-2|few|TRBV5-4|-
CASSLRGGSGGYTF
TGTGCCAGCAGCTTGCGGGGGGGTTCGGGTGGCTACACCTTC
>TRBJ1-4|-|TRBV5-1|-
CASSLPTQGVEKLFF
TGCGCCAGCAGCTTACCCACGCAGGGCGTCGAAAAACTGTTTTTT
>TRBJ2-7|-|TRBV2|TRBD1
CASNRGTGIGEQYF
TGTGCCAGCAACCGCGGGACAGGGATTGGGGAGCAGTACTTC
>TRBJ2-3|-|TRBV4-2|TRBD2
CASSQDGAGGQDTQYF
TGTGCCAGCAGCCAAGATGGGGCGGGGGGGCAAGATACGCAGTATTTT
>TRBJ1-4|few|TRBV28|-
CASRNRVLFEKLFF
TGTGCCAGCAGAAACAGGGTCCTTTTCGAAAAACTGTTTTTT
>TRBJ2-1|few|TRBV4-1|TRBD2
CASSQDHLAGGLSSYNEQFF
TGCGCCAGCAGCCAAGATCATCTAGCGGGGGGCCTGAGCTCCTACAATGAGCAGTTCTTC
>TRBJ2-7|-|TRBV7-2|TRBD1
CASSSQGFRSYF
TGTGCCAGCAGCTCACAGGGGTTCCGATCTTACTTC
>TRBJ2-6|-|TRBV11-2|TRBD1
CASSPQWGQGSGANVLTF
TGTGCCAGCAGCCCCCAGTGGGGACAGGGCTCTGGGGCCAACGTCCTGACTTTC
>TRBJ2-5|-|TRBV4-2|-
CASRQEMYQETQYF
TGTGCCAGCAGACAGGAGATGTACCAAGAGACCCAGTACTTC
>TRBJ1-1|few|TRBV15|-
CATSRDWRTEAFF
TGTGCCACCAGCAGAGATTGGAGGACTGAAGCTTTCTTT
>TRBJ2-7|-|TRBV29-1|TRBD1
CSVELSYGRDRGSYEQYF
TGCAGCGTTGAACTGTCCTATGGGCGGGACAGGGGATCCTACGAGCAGTACTTC
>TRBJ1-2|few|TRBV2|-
CASSVAREENGYTF
TGTGCCAGCAGTGTTGCCAGGGAAGAGAATGGCTACACCTTC
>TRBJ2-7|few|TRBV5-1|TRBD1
CASTDRGLYEQYF
TGCGCCAGCACTGACAGGGGGCTCTACGAGCAGTACTTC
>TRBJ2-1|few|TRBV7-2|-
CASSLGASKNEQFF
TGTGCCAGCAGCTTAGGTGCTAGCAAGAATGAGCAGTTCTTC
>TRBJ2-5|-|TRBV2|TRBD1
CASRENGQGGETQYF
TGTGCCAGCAGGGAGAACGGACAGGGCGGGGAGACCCAGTACTTC
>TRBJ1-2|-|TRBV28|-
CASTKGGPRRGYTF
TGTGCCAGCACCAAGGGAGGACCACGGCGGGGCTACACCTTC
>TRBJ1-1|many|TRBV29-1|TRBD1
CSVEEGGYTEAFF
TGCAGCGTTGAAGAAGGGGGCTACACTGAAGCTTTCTTT
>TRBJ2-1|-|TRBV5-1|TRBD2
CASSPYGTSGDEQFF
TGCGCCAGCAGCCCATATGGGACTAGCGGGGATGAGCAGTTCTTC
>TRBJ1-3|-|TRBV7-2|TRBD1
CASSPQGARGRNTIYF
TGTGCCAGCAGCCCACAGGGGGCGCGGGGTAGAAACACCATATATTTT
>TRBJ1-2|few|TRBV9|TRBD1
CASSLLGQGNYGYTF
TGTGCCAGCAGCTTACTGGGACAGGGGAACTATGGCTACACCTTC
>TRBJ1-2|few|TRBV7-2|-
CASSLGPIRGGYGYTF
TGTGCCAGCAGCTTGGGGCCGATCAGGGGTGGCTATGGCTACACCTTC
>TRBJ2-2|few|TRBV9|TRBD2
CASSLAGTSGSRELFF
TGTGCCAGCAGCCTCGCCGGGACTAGCGGCTCCCGGGAGCTGTTTTTT
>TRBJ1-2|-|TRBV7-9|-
CASSFHKEPLGYTF
TGTGCCAGCAGCTTCCACAAGGAGCCTCTTGGCTACACCTTC
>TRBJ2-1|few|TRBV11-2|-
CASSLDGGSYNEQFF
TGTGCCAGCAGCTTAGACGGGGGCTCCTACAATGAGCAGTTCTTC
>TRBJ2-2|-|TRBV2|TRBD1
CASRPFEGADTGELFF
TGTGCCAGCAGGCCCTTTGAGGGGGCTGACACCGGGGAGCTGTTTTTT
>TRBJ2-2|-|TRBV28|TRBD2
CASGTSGERTGELFF
TGTGCCAGCGGAACTAGCGGGGAACGTACCGGGGAGCTGTTTTTT
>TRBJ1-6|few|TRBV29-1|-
CSVSDTGSPLHF
TGCAGCGTTTCGGATACGGGTTCACCCCTCCACTTT
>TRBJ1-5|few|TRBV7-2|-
CASSLQGASNQPQHF
TGTGCCAGCAGCTTACAGGGTGCGAGCAATCAGCCCCAGCATTTT
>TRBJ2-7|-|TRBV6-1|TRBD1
CASSEEVDRPWGEQYF
TGTGCCAGCAGTGAAGAGGTGGACAGGCCCTGGGGCGAGCAGTACTTC
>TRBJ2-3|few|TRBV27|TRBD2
CASSSSLAGGPRTDTQYF
TGTGCCAGCAGTTCCTCACTAGCGGGGGGGCCTCGCACAGATACGCAGTATTTT